Listed here are 6 T cell receptor beta chains from one sample, sequenced in a study of blood T cell repertoires in COVID-19 (dated by TCRdb to the early 2020s). The receptor library was made with the immunoSEQ multiplex PCR assay. TCRdb carries this immuneACCESS record with in-frame sequences only. Its versions omit some clonotypes, under half of them owing to an unresolved V gene in the studies checked, with the rest unexplained. The sample includes more than 200,000 clones, with under 90% observed a single time. The biggest ten clones account for roughly a tenth of the sample. Sequencing was carried out using peripheral blood. All receptors derive from a woman over 75 with COVID-19, enrolled during active disease.

This clone was picked up one time. The chain recombines TRBV28 with TRBJ2-7; the D gene is possibly TRBD1 (5 bases). Germline assignment: CDR1 MDHEN and CDR2 SYDVKM. The V end lost 4 bases, the J end lost 2 bases, and 18 bases lay between the germline ends. This CDR3 contains 16 residues. The CDR3 region has the DNA TGTGCCAGCAGTTCAGGACACCCGAATGGTCCCTACGAGCAGTACGTC. Its translation: CASSSGHPNGPYEQYV.

This chain joins TRBV30 and TRBJ1-4, with 10 bases aligning to TRBD1. This CDR3 is 14 amino acids long. Trimming cost V 1 base and J 7 bases; bases outside gene matches: 3. Germline CDR1 is GTSNPN and CDR2 is SVGIG (reference sequence). CDR3 loop: CAWSAGTGVEKLFF. CDR3 bases: TGTGCCTGGAGTGCGGGGACAGGGGTTGAAAAACTGTTTTTT.

The genes are TRBV19 and TRBJ1-5, with D perhaps TRBD1 (6 bases). The ends were cut back, 4 bases at V and 4 bases at J, with 17 bases in the middle. Germline V CDR1 and CDR2: LNHDA, SQIVND (reference sequence). This CDR3 has 16 amino acids. The CDR3 DNA reads as TGTGCCAGTAGTACCTGGACAGATCCTCCGAATCAGCCCCAGCATTTT. This sequence encodes CASSTWTDPPNQPQHF.

The chain uses TRBV18 and TRBJ1-2; 7 nucleotides line up with TRBD1. The ends lost 1 base at V and 3 bases at J; junction bases unmatched: 8. The germline V gene has CDR1 KGHSH and CDR2 LQKENI. The CDR3 has 16 amino acids. The CDR3 DNA follows: TGTGCCAGCTCACCACTTTTATCCCAGGGGGACTATGGCTACACCTTC. Translation: CASSPLLSQGDYGYTF.

This chain links TRBV5-5 with TRBJ1-2, with TRBD1 as a possible D gene (5 bases). Germline CDR1 SGHKS, CDR2 YYEKEE (reference sequence). Deletions cut 1 base from V and 5 bases from J, with 12 bases between. The CDR3 is 14 residues long. CDR3 in DNA: TGTGCCAGCAGCTTGAGTACGGGGGAGTATGGCTACACCTTC. Its translation is CASSLSTGEYGYTF.

The V gene is TRBV11-2, the J gene TRBJ1-3, with D unresolved. Trimming pared 3 bases from V and 0 bases from J, leaving 9 bases between. CDR3 length equals 15 residues. Germline values: CDR1 SGHAT, CDR2 FQNNGV. This chain's CDR3 is CASSFDISSGNTIYF. The CDR3 DNA reads as TGTGCCAGCAGCTTTGATATCAGCTCTGGAAACACCATATATTTT.